These 31 T cell receptor beta chains share one sample of origin, sequenced in a study of T cell responses to AZD1222 COVID-19 vaccine. Produced via immunoSEQ multiplex PCR; TCRdb's table is partial and in-frame only. The sample holds 150,000 to 200,000 clones, under 95% seen once. This specimen was peripheral blood, taken on day 0 of AZD1222 vaccination. These receptors came from an adult in good health.

The chain combines TRBV29-1 with TRBJ1-4; D is unclear. Germline CDR1 and CDR2: SQVTM and ANQGSEA. CDR3 length: 11 amino acids. The ends were cut back, 6 bases at V and 5 bases at J, with 7 bases in the middle. The CDR3, as DNA: TGCAGCGTGGAGAGGAATGAAAAACTGTTTTTT. Translating it yields CSVERNEKLFF.

The chain carries TRBV5-1 and TRBJ1-5, with 7 bases fitting TRBD1. This CDR3 region has 14 residues. Germline assignment: CDR1 SGHRS and CDR2 YFSETQ. V dropped 3 bases and J dropped 4; count of bases not matched to a gene: 4. The CDR3 is CASSSGTENQPQHF. CDR3 in DNA: TGCGCCAGCAGCTCCGGGACAGAGAATCAGCCCCAGCATTTT.

This chain links TRBV13 with TRBJ2-7; D gene ambiguous. From germline, CDR1 is PRHDT and CDR2 FYEKMQ (reference sequence). Trimming removed 5 bases at V and 2 bases at J, with 10 bases between. CDR3 length equals 13 residues. The CDR3 reads CASSPPTAYEQYF. The CDR3 region has the DNA TGTGCCAGCAGCCCTCCCACCGCCTACGAGCAGTACTTC.

The chain combines TRBV6-5 with TRBJ1-2; D is unclear. CDR1 is MNHEY and CDR2 is SVGAGI in the germline V gene. The CDR3 has 14 residues. The V and J ends lost 2 bases and 0 bases respectively, with 7 bases between them. CDR3 DNA sequence: TGTGCCAGCAGTTACACCGCGGCTAACTATGGCTACACCTTC. Its translation: CASSYTAANYGYTF.

The rearrangement uses TRBV5-6 and TRBJ1-6, with 7 bases identical to TRBD1. Germline CDR1 reads SGHDT; CDR2 reads YYEEEE. The CDR3 has 18 residues. The trim removed 2 bases at V and 0 bases at J, leaving 8 bases unmatched. As DNA, the CDR3 is TGTGCCAGCAGCTTAAGGAACAGGGGAAGCTCCTATAATTCACCCCTCCACTTT. Its protein is CASSLRNRGSSYNSPLHF.

J is TRBJ2-2 and V is TRBV9; the D gene could be TRBD1 or TRBD2 (6 bases each). V lost 0 bases and J 9 bases, leaving 9 bases between the germline ends. The CDR3 is made up of 13 amino acids. Per germline, CDR1 SGDLS and CDR2 YYNGEE. The CDR3, as DNA: TGTGCCAGCAGCGTAGAGGGGGGAAGGGAGCTGTTTTTT. Its translation is CASSVEGGRELFF.

CDR3 in DNA: TGTGCCAGCAGTTTCCCCAGGCCCGGGGCCTACGAGCAGTACTTC. Translating it yields CASSFPRPGAYEQYF. The chain links TRBV28 to TRBJ2-7; perhaps TRBD2 as D (5 bases). The V gene lost 3 bases and the J gene lost 2 bases, with 14 bases spanning the gap. CDR1 is MDHEN and CDR2 is SYDVKM in the germline V gene. There are 15 residues in the CDR3. Full variable domain (rest looked up from reference TRBV28 and TRBJ2-7): DVKVTQSSRYLVKRTGEKVFLECVQDMDHENMFWYRQDPGLGLRLIYFSYDVKMKEKGDIPEGYSVSREKKERFSLILESASTNQTSMYLCASSFPRPGAYEQYFGPGTRLTVT.

The rearrangement uses TRBV2 and TRBJ2-7, with D perhaps matching TRBD1 or TRBD2 (6 bases each). Trimming left V 1 base short and J 6 bases short, with 13 bases between. This CDR3 has 14 residues. Looked up from germline, CDR1 is SNHLY and CDR2 is FYNNEI. The CDR3 sequence is CASSEGPPGAEQYF. CDR3 DNA: TGTGCCAGCAGTGAAGGGCCTCCGGGGGCCGAGCAGTACTTC.

V usage is TRBV3-1 (or the pseudogene TRBV3-2) and J usage is TRBJ1-1, with D unresolved. Germline V gene sequence: CDR1 LGHDT, CDR2 YNNKEL (reference sequence). The CDR3 loop spans 13 amino acids. The V and J ends lost 1 base and 1 base respectively, with 4 bases between them. As DNA, the CDR3 is TGTGCCAGCAGCCAAGGGCGGAACACTGAAGCTTTCTTT. Its translation: CASSQGRNTEAFF.

V is TRBV27 and J is TRBJ2-7; maybe TRBD2 (5 bases). The CDR3 is 14 amino acids. Trimming took 5 bases from V and 1 from J, leaving 12 bases between them. Germline V gene lookup returns CDR1 MNHEY and CDR2 SMNVEV (reference sequence). For the CDR3, the DNA is TGTGCCAGCAGTCCCGGGGTGCGGTCCTACGAGCAGTACTTC. This sequence encodes CASSPGVRSYEQYF.

V usage is TRBV19 and J usage is TRBJ1-3, with 8 bases matching TRBD1. V lost 3 bases, J lost 4 bases, and 5 bases stayed unmatched. The CDR3 covers 15 residues. CDR1 is LNHDA, CDR2 SQIVND, per germline (reference sequence). The CDR3 loop reads CASSIRQGRGNTIYF. CDR3 coding DNA: TGTGCCAGTAGTATTAGACAGGGGCGAGGAAACACCATATATTTT.

DNA of the CDR3: TGTGCCAGCAGTGGGGGAGGCAGGGATCAAGAGACCCAGTACTTC. Its protein is CASSGGGRDQETQYF. The chain uses TRBV28 and TRBJ2-5; D possibly corresponds to TRBD2 (6 bases). The CDR3 loop spans 15 amino acids. Germline CDR1 is MDHEN and CDR2 is SYDVKM. V was trimmed by 5 bases and J by 2 bases, leaving 15 bases between them.

The chain carries TRBV5-1 and TRBJ1-2; possible D gene TRBD1, 5 bases. Germline CDR1 and CDR2: SGHRS and YFSETQ. The CDR3 is made up of 14 amino acids. V was trimmed by 4 bases and J by 1 base, leaving 11 bases between them. This chain's CDR3 is CASSPRRGNYGYTF. In DNA, the CDR3 is TGCGCCAGCAGCCCTCGAAGGGGTAACTATGGCTACACCTTC.

The rearrangement links TRBV19 to TRBJ1-2, with D perhaps matching TRBD1 (5 bases). The germline V and J ends were trimmed by 0 bases and 5 bases, with 16 bases remaining between them. CDR3 length: 16 residues. Germline V gene data show CDR1 as LNHDA and CDR2 as SQIVND (reference sequence). The DNA of the CDR3 is TGTGCCAGTAGTATAGATCTTTGGAGGGGATGGTATGGCTACACCTTC. As protein: CASSIDLWRGWYGYTF.

CDR3: CAWLGELSIGYTF. CDR3 nucleotide sequence: TGTGCCTGGTTGGGCGAGTTAAGCATTGGCTACACCTTC. This sequence joins TRBV30 and TRBJ1-2; unclear D gene. V gave up 5 bases and J gave up 7 bases, with 17 bases separating them. This CDR3 region has 13 residues. CDR1 and CDR2 from the germline V gene are GTSNPN and SVGIG (reference sequence). The full variable domain, completed using reference TRBV30 and TRBJ1-2, is SQTIHQWPATLVQPVGSPLSLECTVEGTSNPNLYWYRQAAGRGLQLLFYSVGIGQISSEVPQNLSASRPQDRQFILSSKKLLLSDSGFYLCAWLGELSIGYTFGSGTRLTVV.

Notes on this clone: Other DNA sequences within the sample encode an identical CDR3. This chain links TRBV7-9 with TRBJ2-7, with D possibly matching TRBD1 (6 bases). The germline V gene encodes CDR1 SEHNR and CDR2 FQNEAQ (reference sequence). The CDR3 covers 14 residues. V shed 1 base and J shed 3 bases, with 10 bases lying between them. CDR3: CASSLGQAFYEQYF. In DNA, the CDR3 is TGTGCCAGCAGCTTAGGACAGGCCTTCTACGAGCAGTACTTC.

The chain couples TRBV27 to TRBJ2-2; no reliable D call. The CDR3 is 15 residues long. V dropped 4 bases and J dropped 0 bases, with 9 bases sitting between them. CDR1 is MNHEY, CDR2 SMNVEV, per germline (reference sequence). This CDR3 reads CASSSRPSNTGELFF. CDR3 bases: TGTGCCAGCAGTTCCAGACCTTCGAACACCGGGGAGCTGTTTTTT.

The chain has TRBV12-3 or TRBV12-4 and TRBJ1-1; D is unclear. Trimming removed 3 bases from V and 5 bases from J, with 10 bases in between. This CDR3 is built from 13 residues. The chain's CDR3 is CASSFGKGTEAFF. The CDR3 nucleotides are TGTGCCAGCAGTTTTGGTAAAGGGACTGAAGCTTTCTTT.

In nucleotides, the CDR3 is TGTGCCAGCAGTCCTCTGTGGGACAGCGGGAATGAAAAACTGTTTTTT. The encoded protein is CASSPLWDSGNEKLFF. J is TRBJ1-4 and V is TRBV28, with TRBD1 identical over 7 bases. The trim removed 5 bases at V and 5 bases at J, leaving 11 bases unmatched. The CDR3 has 16 amino acids. Germline V gene lookup returns CDR1 MDHEN and CDR2 SYDVKM.

Written as DNA, the CDR3 is TGTGCCAGCAGTGACGCCGGGACAGGCTACAATTCACCCCTCCACTTT. This codes for CASSDAGTGYNSPLHF. The chain combines TRBV25-1 with TRBJ1-6; TRBD1 aligns across 8 bases. V lost 3 bases, J lost 7 bases, and 8 bases stayed unmatched. Germline CDR1 reads MGHDK; CDR2 reads SYGVNS. The CDR3 has 16 residues.

The DNA of the CDR3 is TGTGCCACCTCGACGGAGACTCGTGGCTACACCTTC. Residues: CATSTETRGYTF. V usage is TRBV28 and J usage is TRBJ1-2; D gene unclear. The CDR3 loop spans 12 amino acids. CDR1 and CDR2 from the germline V gene are MDHEN and SYDVKM. The ends were cut back, 10 bases at V and 7 bases at J, with 16 bases in the middle.

V gene TRBV7-2 combines with J gene TRBJ1-2, with TRBD1 matching 7 bases. Germline CDR1 is SGHTA and CDR2 is FQGNSA. The length of the CDR3 is 14 residues. The junction had 4 bases not matched to a gene; V was cut back by 6 bases and J by 0 bases. The CDR3 protein is CASSRGLANYGYTF. In DNA, the CDR3 is TGTGCCAGCAGTAGGGGGCTAGCTAACTATGGCTACACCTTC.

This sequence joins TRBV19 and TRBJ1-2, with 8 bases matching TRBD1. V lost 5 bases and J lost 2; bases outside the gene matches: 1. In germline, CDR1 is LNHDA, CDR2 SQIVND (reference sequence). The CDR3 is 13 residues long. The CDR3 sequence: CASSRQGNYGYTF. In DNA, the CDR3 is TGTGCCAGTAGTCGACAGGGGAACTATGGCTACACCTTC.

The chain joins TRBV7-9 to TRBJ1-4; weak D call: TRBD1 (5 bases). Per the germline V gene, CDR1 is SEHNR and CDR2 is FQNEAQ (reference sequence). This CDR3 has 15 amino acids. Trimming left V 5 bases short and J 8 bases short, with 18 bases between. The chain's CDR3 is CASSPGTFWEEKLFF. The CDR3 DNA is TGTGCCAGCAGCCCCGGGACCTTCTGGGAGGAAAAACTGTTTTTT.

The rearrangement joins TRBV21-1 to TRBJ1-2; the table's D call, TRBD1, was not checked against the DNA. TRBV21-1 is a documented pseudogene. The CDR3 consists of 15 residues. The CDR3 loop reads CASSKGGRDNYGYTF. The CDR3 nucleotides are TGTGCCAGCAGCAAAGGCGGCAGGGATAACTATGGCTACACCTTC.

V is TRBV19 and J is TRBJ1-2, with 8 nucleotides matching TRBD1. This CDR3 is built from 17 residues. Germline V CDR1 and CDR2: LNHDA, SQIVND (reference sequence). V shed 5 bases and J 7 bases; nucleotides not matched to a gene: 18. CDR3 protein: CASSGGGGRGREGGYTF. In DNA, the CDR3 is TGTGCCAGTAGTGGCGGAGGGGGCAGGGGGCGAGAAGGTGGCTACACCTTC.

In this sample, this clone turned up once. The V gene is TRBV24-1, the J gene TRBJ2-7; possibly TRBD1 or TRBD2 for D (7 bases each). CDR3 size: 15 residues. V lost 7 bases, J lost 2 bases, and 17 bases lay in between. Germline-derived CDR1 and CDR2 are KGHDR and SFDVKD. The CDR3 region is CATSETGRAAYEQYF. The CDR3 DNA sequence: TGTGCCACCAGCGAGACAGGGAGGGCCGCCTACGAGCAGTACTTC.

The genes are TRBV21-1 and TRBJ2-1; the table's D call TRBD2 went unverified against the DNA. TRBV21-1 corresponds to a pseudogene. CDR3 length equals 14 residues. The CDR3 is CATKEASGHNEQFF. As DNA, the CDR3 is TGTGCCACAAAAGAGGCTAGCGGACACAATGAGCAGTTCTTC.

This clone was counted a single time. V gene TRBV5-1 combines with J gene TRBJ1-2; perhaps TRBD1 as D (6 bases). CDR1 and CDR2 from the germline V gene are SGHRS and YFSETQ. Trimming took 0 bases from V and 4 from J, leaving 13 bases between them. CDR3 length: 15 amino acids. CDR3 DNA sequence: TGCGCCAGCAGCTTGGACGACAGGAACCCCTATGGCTACACCTTC. It specifies CASSLDDRNPYGYTF.

The chain couples TRBV29-1 to TRBJ2-2, with D tentatively TRBD1 or TRBD2 (5 bases each). The CDR3 covers 13 residues. Between the trimmed V and J ends, which lost 6 bases and 0 bases, there was a span of 8 bases. Germline CDR1 is SQVTM and CDR2 is ANQGSEA. CDR3 amino acids: CSVGEPNTGELFF. CDR3 nucleotide sequence: TGCAGCGTGGGGGAGCCGAACACCGGGGAGCTGTTTTTT.

The rearrangement uses TRBV10-3 and TRBJ1-1; D is ambiguous. The CDR3 has 13 amino acids. Trimming left V 6 bases short and J 1 base short, with 9 bases between. Germline assignment: CDR1 ENHRY and CDR2 SYGVKD. The CDR3 nucleotides read TGTGCCATCAGGCCCACAGAGAACACTGAAGCTTTCTTT. Residues: CAIRPTENTEAFF.